This passage covers 8 T cell receptor beta chains from one sample sequenced in a study of blood T cell repertoires in COVID-19. Profiled with immunoSEQ multiplex PCR; TCRdb holds only in-frame clones, not every one. Among some 290,000 clones listed, about 86% were seen once. The sample comprised peripheral blood. All receptors derive from a man younger than 35 with active or convalescent COVID-19.

DNA of the CDR3: TGTGCCAGCAGCTTAGTGGACGGGAGCTCCTACGAGCAGTACTTC. As protein: CASSLVDGSSYEQYF. V usage is TRBV7-2 and J usage is TRBJ2-7; possibly TRBD2 for D (6 bases). Germline CDR1 is SGHTA and CDR2 is FQGNSA. Trimming cost V 1 base and J 0 bases, with 10 bases left between them. This CDR3 spans 15 amino acids. Based on the CDR3 plus reference TRBV7-2 and TRBJ2-7, the full variable domain is GAGVSQSPSNKVTEKGKDVELRCDPISGHTALYWYRQSLGQGLEFLIYFQGNSAPDKSGLPSDRFSAERTGGSVSTLTIQRTQQEDSAVYLCASSLVDGSSYEQYFGPGTRLTVT.

This sequence joins TRBV19 and TRBJ1-5; D not certain. This CDR3 is 11 amino acids long. Germline loops: CDR1 LNHDA, CDR2 SQIVND (reference sequence). Trimming pared 1 base from V and 12 bases from J, leaving 7 bases between. CDR3 in amino acids: CASSIGDYQHF. The CDR3 DNA follows: TGTGCCAGTAGTATAGGCGACTACCAGCATTTT.

V is TRBV28 and J is TRBJ2-3, with a possible D match to TRBD2 (6 bases). The V gene lost 4 bases and the J gene lost 5 bases, with 19 bases spanning the gap. CDR1 is MDHEN, CDR2 SYDVKM, per germline. The CDR3 length is 16 residues. For the CDR3, the DNA is TGTGCCAGCAGTTGGTCGGATAGCGGTCGGCAAGATACGCAGTATTTT. Amino acid sequence: CASSWSDSGRQDTQYF.

V and J are TRBV14 and TRBJ1-4; possible D gene TRBD1, 5 bases. Germline V gives CDR1 SGHDN, CDR2 FVKESK. Between the trimmed V and J ends, which lost 0 bases and 8 bases, there was a span of 16 bases. The CDR3 has 16 amino acids. CDR3 in amino acids: CASSQDIGRVEEKLFF. The CDR3, as DNA: TGTGCCAGCAGCCAAGATATCGGCAGGGTAGAAGAAAAACTGTTTTTT.

This chain connects TRBV5-1 to TRBJ2-3; 10 bases line up with TRBD2. Germline CDR1 SGHRS, CDR2 YFSETQ. This CDR3 spans 18 amino acids. V lost 4 bases, J lost 3 bases, and 14 bases stayed unmatched. DNA for the CDR3: TGCGCCAGCAGCGCAGTCCGAGCGGGGGGGCCGAGGACAGATACGCAGTATTTT. It encodes CASSAVRAGGPRTDTQYF.

CDR3: CASSRAPGLYGYTF. The CDR3 DNA reads as TGCGCCAGCAGCCGAGCCCCCGGTTTGTATGGCTACACCTTC. This chain joins TRBV4-1 and TRBJ1-2; D is unresolved. The CDR3 runs to 14 residues. CDR1 MGHRA and CDR2 YSYEKL come from the germline V gene. V lost 4 bases to trimming and J lost 5 bases, with 14 bases between them.

This clone was recorded once. The chain has TRBV5-1 and TRBJ2-2; tentative D call: TRBD2 (6 bases). CDR1 is SGHRS, CDR2 YFSETQ, per germline. The ends were cut back, 6 bases at V and 2 bases at J, with 20 bases in the middle. The CDR3 has 17 residues. CDR3 loop: CASKFGGVSENTGELFF. The CDR3 DNA reads as TGCGCCAGCAAGTTCGGGGGTGTCAGTGAAAACACCGGGGAGCTGTTTTTT.

This chain joins TRBV11-1 and TRBJ1-1; TRBD1 matches at 7 bases. The length of the CDR3 is 15 residues. V gave up 2 bases and J gave up 1 base; unmatched junction bases: 4. Germline V lookup: CDR1 SGHAT, CDR2 FQDESV (reference sequence). CDR3 sequence: CASSLRDSQNTEAFF. CDR3 in DNA: TGTGCCAGCAGCTTAAGGGACAGTCAGAACACTGAAGCTTTCTTT.